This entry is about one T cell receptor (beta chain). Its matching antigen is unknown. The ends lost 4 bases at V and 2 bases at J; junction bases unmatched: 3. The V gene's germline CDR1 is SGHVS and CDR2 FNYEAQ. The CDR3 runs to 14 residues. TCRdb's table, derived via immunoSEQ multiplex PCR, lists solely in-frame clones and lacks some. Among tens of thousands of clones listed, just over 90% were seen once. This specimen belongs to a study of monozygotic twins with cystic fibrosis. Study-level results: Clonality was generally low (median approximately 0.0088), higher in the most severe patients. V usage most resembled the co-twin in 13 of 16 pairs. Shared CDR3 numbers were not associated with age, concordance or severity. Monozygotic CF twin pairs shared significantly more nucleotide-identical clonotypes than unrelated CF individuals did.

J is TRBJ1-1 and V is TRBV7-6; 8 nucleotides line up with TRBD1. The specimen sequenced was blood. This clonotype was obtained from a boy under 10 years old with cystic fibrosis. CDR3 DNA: TGTGCCAGCAGCTCCGGGACAGGTAACACTGAAGCTTTCTTT. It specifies CASSSGTGNTEAFF.